The clone carrying this TCR beta chain has just one count. The antigen is unknown. V was shortened by 5 bases and J by 8 bases, with 19 bases between the two germline ends. This CDR3 is built from 14 residues. Germline-derived CDR1 and CDR2 are SGHRS and YFSETQ. Clones were read by immunoSEQ multiplex PCR, and TCRdb kept only the in-frame ones, dropping some. The sample carries fewer than 65,000 clones, 80% recorded once. This entry comes from a study of OX40 agonist ivuxolimab in advanced cancers. Study as a whole: Those treated in dose escalation had hepatocellular carcinoma, melanoma, renal cell cancer or head and neck cancer. Enrollees could have had prior anti-PD-1, anti-PD-L1 or anti-CTLA-4 therapy, which around 40% had received. Whole-study findings and limits: Average numbers of expanded clones were greater in CD8+ T cells than in CD4+.

This clonotype was sampled from an adult with an advanced solid tumor such as melanoma, head and neck, liver or kidney cancer. The sample consisted of CD4+ or CD8+ T cells sorted from blood, taken in a trial of the OX40 agonist ivuxolimab. This chain links TRBV5-1 with TRBJ1-2, with unresolved D. CDR3 coding DNA: TGCGCCAGCAGTCGTAACGACCCGGCGGAAGGCTACACCTTC. It translates to CASSRNDPAEGYTF.